This T cell receptor beta chain is drawn from a study of pediatric ulcerative colitis. This CDR3 is 13 amino acids long. V lost 6 bases, J lost 3 bases, and 8 bases stayed unmatched. Germline CDR1 is SQVTM and CDR2 is ANQGSEA. Sequencing was performed with immunoSEQ multiplex PCR; in TCRdb, only in-frame clones are kept and a portion is missing. The table lists fewer than 40,000 clones, roughly 85% of them singletons, with approximately 23% in the top ten. The sequence was collected from a girl aged 10 to 17 with moderate ulcerative colitis. The chain uses TRBV29-1 and TRBJ2-7, with 7 positions matching TRBD2. Sequenced: blood. Here the CDR3 reads CSVQGQRGYEQYF. CDR3 sequence (DNA): TGCAGCGTCCAGGGCCAGCGGGGCTACGAGCAGTACTTC.